This TCR beta chain originates from a study of Graves' ophthalmopathy and Graves' hyperthyroidism. For repertoire sequencing, the TCR beta CDR3 regions were amplified from RNA transcripts. An initial RT-PCR round employing HTBI primers preceded a second-round multiplex PCR. TCRdb itself ran the multiplex PCR reads through MiXCR, one entry per CDR3 protein. This sample yields around 1,200,000 distinct CDR3 sequences, of which 35% to 40% are seen a single time; 11% belongs to the top ten. The CDR3 has 14 residues. General study results and limits: Blood shared most expanded thyroid clonotypes above 0.001 frequency.

Concerning this clonotype itself: Its antigen is as yet unknown. A much larger clone differs from this one at a single base, so this may be a read error.

The chain combines TRBV12-3 or TRBV12-4 with TRBJ2-5, with D perhaps matching TRBD1 (5 bases). The sample comprised peripheral blood or thyroid tissue (not recorded which). The TCR was taken from an adult man with Graves' hyperthyroidism. The CDR3 sequence: CAISGPGSGETQYF. CDR3 DNA: TGTGCCATCAGTGGCCCAGGGTCCGGTGAGACCCAGTACTTC.